This TCR beta chain was sequenced in a study of T cell responses to AZD1222 COVID-19 vaccine. The overall study: Recipients boosted at about 4 weeks or about 12 weeks are pooled.

For this clone: Its antigen is not known.

This CDR3 is 15 amino acids long. Germline loops: CDR1 MDHEN, CDR2 SYDVKM. Deletions cut 3 bases from V and 1 base from J, with 12 bases between. Whole-study results and caveats: In a largely white British group with more females than males, clonal diversity was possibly underestimated. Variant regions that are unmutated are reportedly the target of nearly half of spike-specific TCRs. Only a handful of AZD1222 recipients, several in all, had baseline seropositivity.

Clones were read by immunoSEQ multiplex PCR, and TCRdb kept only the in-frame ones, dropping some. The sample lists around 140,000 clones; around 86% were seen once. This receptor was identified in an adult in good health. The source material was peripheral blood, sampled on day 0 of AZD1222 vaccination. This rearrangement joins TRBV28 to TRBJ1-2, with D unclear. The chain's CDR3 is CASSFTRLNNYGYTF. The CDR3 DNA reads as TGTGCCAGCAGTTTTACCAGGCTCAATAACTATGGCTACACCTTC.